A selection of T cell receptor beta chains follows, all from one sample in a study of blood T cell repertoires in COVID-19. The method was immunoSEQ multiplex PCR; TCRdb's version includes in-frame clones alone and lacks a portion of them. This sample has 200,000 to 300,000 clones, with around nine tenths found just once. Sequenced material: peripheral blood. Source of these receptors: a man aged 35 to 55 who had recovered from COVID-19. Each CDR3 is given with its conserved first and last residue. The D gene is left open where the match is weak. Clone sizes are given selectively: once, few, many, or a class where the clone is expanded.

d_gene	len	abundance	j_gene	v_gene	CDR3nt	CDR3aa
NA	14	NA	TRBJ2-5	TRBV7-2	TGTGCCAGCAGCTTAGGGAGGGGAAGAGAGGCCCAGTACTTC	CASSLGRGREAQYF
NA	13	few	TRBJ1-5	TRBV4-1	TGCGCCAGCAGCACAGAGATGAATCAGCCCCAGCATTTT	CASSTEMNQPQHF
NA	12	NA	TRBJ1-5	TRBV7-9	TGTGCCAGCAGCTCCCAAAATCAGCCCCAGCATTTT	CASSSQNQPQHF
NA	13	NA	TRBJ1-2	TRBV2	TGTGCCAGCAGCGGCGACACTTACTATGGCTACACCTTC	CASSGDTYYGYTF
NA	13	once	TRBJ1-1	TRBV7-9	TGTGCCAGCAGCTTTGGCACACGAACTGAAGCTTTCTTT	CASSFGTRTEAFF
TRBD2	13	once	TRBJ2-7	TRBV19	TGTGCCACATCACTAGCGGGGGGGCCCGAGCAGTACTTC	CATSLAGGPEQYF
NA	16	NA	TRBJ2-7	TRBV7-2	TGTGCCAGCAGCTTAGCGAGAGACGGGTATCTCCACGAGCAGTACTTC	CASSLARDGYLHEQYF
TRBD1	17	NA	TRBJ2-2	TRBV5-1	TGCGCCAGCATCCTCCCAGGGGGAGCGGTGAACACCGGGGAGCTGTTTTTT	CASILPGGAVNTGELFF
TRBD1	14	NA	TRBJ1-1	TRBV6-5	TGTGCCAGCAGTTACGCCGGACAGGTTTATGAAGCTTTCTTT	CASSYAGQVYEAFF
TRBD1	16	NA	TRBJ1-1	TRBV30	TGTGCCTGGAATAACTTTTTGACAGGGTGGAACACTGAAGCTTTCTTT	CAWNNFLTGWNTEAFF
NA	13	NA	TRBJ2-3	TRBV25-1	TGTGCCAGCAGTGATCCCGGCAGGGATACGCAGTATTTT	CASSDPGRDTQYF
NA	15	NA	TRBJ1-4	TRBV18	TGTGCCAGCTCACCACGTGGGGGGTTTAATGAAAAACTGTTTTTT	CASSPRGGFNEKLFF
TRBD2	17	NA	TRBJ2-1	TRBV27	TGTGCCAGCAGTCACGGCGGCAGCGGGGGGCGTTACAATGAGCAGTTCTTC	CASSHGGSGGRYNEQFF
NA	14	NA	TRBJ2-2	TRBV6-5	TGTGCCAGCATCGGGACTCCCCAGCTAGGGGAGCTGTTTTTT	CASIGTPQLGELFF
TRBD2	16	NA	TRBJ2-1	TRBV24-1	TGTGCCACCAGTGATCCGACTAGCGGGAGCCACAATGAGCAGTTCTTC	CATSDPTSGSHNEQFF
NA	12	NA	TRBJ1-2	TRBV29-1	TGCAGCGTTGAAGATCCCATCTATGGCTACACCTTC	CSVEDPIYGYTF
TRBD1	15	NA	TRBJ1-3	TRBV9	TGTGCCAGCAGCGTCACTGGGACAGGGGGAAACACCATATATTTT	CASSVTGTGGNTIYF
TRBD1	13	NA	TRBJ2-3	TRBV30	TGTGCCGGGAGGGGGACAGGGTACGATACGCAGTATTTT	CAGRGTGYDTQYF
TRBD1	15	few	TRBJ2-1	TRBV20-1	TGCAGTGCTAGTTTGTTAGCGGACAGGGGACGTGAGCAGTTCTTC	CSASLLADRGREQFF
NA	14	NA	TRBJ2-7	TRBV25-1	TGTGCCAGCAGTGGTCAGGGTGCAGCCCACGAGCAGTACTTC	CASSGQGAAHEQYF
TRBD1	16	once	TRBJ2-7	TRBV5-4	TGTGCCAGCACCCAAACCATGGACAGGGGTCCCTACGAGCAGTACTTC	CASTQTMDRGPYEQYF
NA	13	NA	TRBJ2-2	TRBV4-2	TGTGCCAGCAGCCCTGGCGGCCCCGGGGAGCTGTTTTTT	CASSPGGPGELFF
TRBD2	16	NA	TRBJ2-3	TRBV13	TGTGCCAGCAGCTTCGGGACTAGCGGGGGAACAGATACGCAGTATTTT	CASSFGTSGGTDTQYF
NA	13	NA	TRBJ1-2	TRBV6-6	TGTGCCAGCAGTCCGTCGGGGTTCTATGGCTACACCTTC	CASSPSGFYGYTF
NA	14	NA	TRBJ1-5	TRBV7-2	TGTGCCAGCAGCTTAGTCAGTTACAATCAGCCCCAGCATTTT	CASSLVSYNQPQHF
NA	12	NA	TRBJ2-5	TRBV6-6	TGTGCCAGCAGTTACCCCGAGGGTACCCAGTACTTC	CASSYPEGTQYF
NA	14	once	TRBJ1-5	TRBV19	TGTGCCAGTAGTATAAGCCAGGGCAGGCAGCCCCAGCATTTT	CASSISQGRQPQHF
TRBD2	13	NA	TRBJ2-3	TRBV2	TGTGCCAGCACTAGCGGGAGGTACGATACGCAGTATTTT	CASTSGRYDTQYF
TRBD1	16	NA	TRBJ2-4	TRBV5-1	TGCGCCAGCAGCCTCGGACAGGGCCTAGCCAAAAACATTCAGTACTTC	CASSLGQGLAKNIQYF
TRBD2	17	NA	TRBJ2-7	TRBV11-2	TGTGCCAGCAGCTTCCGGACGGGACTAGCGGGAGGGGGCGAGCAGTACTTC	CASSFRTGLAGGGEQYF
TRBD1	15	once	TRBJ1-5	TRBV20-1	TGCAGTGCTAGTGGACAGGGGGTTAGCAATCAGCCCCAGCATTTT	CSASGQGVSNQPQHF
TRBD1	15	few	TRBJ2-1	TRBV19	TGTGCCAGTAGTGCGGCGGACAGGGTAAAGGGTGAGCAGTTCTTC	CASSAADRVKGEQFF
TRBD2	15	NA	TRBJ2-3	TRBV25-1	TGTGCCAGCAGTGACCTGCGGGGGATTACAGATACGCAGTATTTT	CASSDLRGITDTQYF
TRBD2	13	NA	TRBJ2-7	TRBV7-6	TGTGCCAGCAGCCTAAGCGGGAGGGGGGAGCAGTACTTC	CASSLSGRGEQYF
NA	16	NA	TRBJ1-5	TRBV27	TGTGCCAGCAGTTTTTACAGGGAATTGGGCAATCAGCCCCAGCATTTT	CASSFYRELGNQPQHF
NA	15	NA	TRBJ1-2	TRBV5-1	TGCGCCAGCAGCTTGGAAGGAACAGGATTAGATGGCTACACCTTC	CASSLEGTGLDGYTF
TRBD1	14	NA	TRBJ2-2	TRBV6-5	TGTGCCAGCAGTCAGTACAGGGGGACCGGGGAGCTGTTTTTT	CASSQYRGTGELFF
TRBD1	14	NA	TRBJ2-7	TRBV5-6	TGTGCCAGCAGCTGGGGACAGGGGGCCTACGAGCAGTACTTC	CASSWGQGAYEQYF
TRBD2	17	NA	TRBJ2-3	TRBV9	TGTGCCAGCAGCGATACAGCGGCGGGAGTGGGTACAGATACGCAGTATTTT	CASSDTAAGVGTDTQYF
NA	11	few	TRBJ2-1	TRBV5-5	TGTGCCAGCAGCTTCGACTATGAGCAGTTCTTC	CASSFDYEQFF
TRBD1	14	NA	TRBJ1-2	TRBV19	TGTGCCAGTACGGACAGGGGGAGGAACTATGGCTACACCTTC	CASTDRGRNYGYTF
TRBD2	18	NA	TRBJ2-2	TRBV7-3	TGTGCCAGCAGCTTGCCCCTCGGTGGCGGGAGAGGGGCCGGGGAGCTGTTTTTT	CASSLPLGGGRGAGELFF
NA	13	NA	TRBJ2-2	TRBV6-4	TGTGCCAGCAGTGAGGCGGCCACCGGGGAGCTGTTTTTT	CASSEAATGELFF
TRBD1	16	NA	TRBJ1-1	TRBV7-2	TGTGCCAGCAGCTTGGCTTCGACAGGGTCGAACACTGAAGCTTTCTTT	CASSLASTGSNTEAFF
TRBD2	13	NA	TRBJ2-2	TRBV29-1	TGCAGCGTGGGACGGGGAGGGGTAGGGGAGCTGTTTTTT	CSVGRGGVGELFF
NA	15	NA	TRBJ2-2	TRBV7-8	TGTGCCAGCAGCCTCCTTCTGAGTAGCGCCGGGGAGCTGTTTTTT	CASSLLLSSAGELFF
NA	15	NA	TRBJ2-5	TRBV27	TGTGCCAGCAGTTTAATGGGGCAGGGCTTGGAGACCCAGTACTTC	CASSLMGQGLETQYF
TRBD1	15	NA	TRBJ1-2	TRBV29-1	TGCAGCGTCCGGGACAGGGAACCTATTAACTATGGCTACACCTTC	CSVRDREPINYGYTF
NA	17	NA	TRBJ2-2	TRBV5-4	TGTGCCAGCAGCTCAGGGCAGGGCGGCCCTACTGGCGGGGAGCTGTTTTTT	CASSSGQGGPTGGELFF
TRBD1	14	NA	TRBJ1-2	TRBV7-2	TGTGCCAGCAGCTTTAGCCCCGAAGGGGGCGGCTACACCTTC	CASSFSPEGGGYTF
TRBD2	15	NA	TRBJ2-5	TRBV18	TGTGCCAGCTCACCACCGGGACTAGCAAAAGAGACCCAGTACTTC	CASSPPGLAKETQYF
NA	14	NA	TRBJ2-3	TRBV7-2	TGTGCCAGCAGCTTAGCCCAGGGGCAAGATACGCAGTATTTT	CASSLAQGQDTQYF
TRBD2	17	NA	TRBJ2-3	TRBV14	TGTGCCAGCAGTTTCCCCCTGGCGGGGGAGGGTACAGATACGCAGTATTTT	CASSFPLAGEGTDTQYF
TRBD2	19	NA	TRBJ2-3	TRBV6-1	TGTGCCAGCAGTGCAGCGGGACTAGCGGGTACTATGGGAACAGATACGCAGTATTTT	CASSAAGLAGTMGTDTQYF